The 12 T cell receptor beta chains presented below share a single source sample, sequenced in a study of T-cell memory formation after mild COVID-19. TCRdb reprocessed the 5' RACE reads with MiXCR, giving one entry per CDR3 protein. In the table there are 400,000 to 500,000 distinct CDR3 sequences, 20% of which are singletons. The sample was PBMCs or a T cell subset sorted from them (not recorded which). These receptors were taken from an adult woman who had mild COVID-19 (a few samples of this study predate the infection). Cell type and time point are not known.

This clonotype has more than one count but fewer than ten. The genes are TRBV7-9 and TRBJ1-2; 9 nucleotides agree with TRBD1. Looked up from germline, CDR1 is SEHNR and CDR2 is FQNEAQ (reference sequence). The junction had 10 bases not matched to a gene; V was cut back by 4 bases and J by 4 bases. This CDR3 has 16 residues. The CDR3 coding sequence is TGTGCCAGCAGCTCAATAGACAGGGGGACCTTCTATGGCTACACCTTC. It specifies CASSSIDRGTFYGYTF.

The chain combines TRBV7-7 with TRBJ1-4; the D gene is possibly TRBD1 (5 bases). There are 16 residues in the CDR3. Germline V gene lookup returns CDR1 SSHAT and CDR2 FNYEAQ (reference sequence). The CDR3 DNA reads TGTGCTCGAGGGGTTTCGGGAGGTGCAACTAATGAAAAACTGTTTTTT. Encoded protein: CARGVSGGATNEKLFF.

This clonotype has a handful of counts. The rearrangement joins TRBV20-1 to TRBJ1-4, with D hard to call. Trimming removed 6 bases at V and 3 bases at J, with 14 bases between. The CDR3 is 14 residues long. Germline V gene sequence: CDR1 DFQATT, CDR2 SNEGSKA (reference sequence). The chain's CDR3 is CSAKERGANEKLFF. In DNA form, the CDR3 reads TGCAGTGCGAAAGAGCGTGGGGCTAATGAAAAACTGTTTTTT.

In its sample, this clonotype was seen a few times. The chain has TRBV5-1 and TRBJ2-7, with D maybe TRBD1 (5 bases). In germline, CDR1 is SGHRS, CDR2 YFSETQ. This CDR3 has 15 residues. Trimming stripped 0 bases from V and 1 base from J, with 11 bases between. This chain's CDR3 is CASSLVTGDSYEQYF. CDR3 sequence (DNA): TGCGCCAGCAGCTTGGTCACAGGTGATTCCTACGAGCAGTACTTC.

The CDR3 DNA reads as TGTGCCAGCAGCGCGGGAGACTCCAATGAGCAGTTCTTC. Protein sequence: CASSAGDSNEQFF. The V call is TRBV9, the J call TRBJ2-1; the D gene is possibly TRBD2 (6 bases). Germline V gene data show CDR1 as SGDLS and CDR2 as YYNGEE. CDR3 length: 13 residues. Trimming removed 3 bases at V and 6 bases at J, with 10 bases between.

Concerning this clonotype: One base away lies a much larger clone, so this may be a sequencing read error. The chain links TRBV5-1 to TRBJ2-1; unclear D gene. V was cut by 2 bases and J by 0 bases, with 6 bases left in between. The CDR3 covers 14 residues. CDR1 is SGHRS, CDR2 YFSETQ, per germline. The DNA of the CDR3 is TGCGCCAGCAGCTTTGGGGACTCCTACAATGAGCAGTTCTTC. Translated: CASSFGDSYNEQFF.

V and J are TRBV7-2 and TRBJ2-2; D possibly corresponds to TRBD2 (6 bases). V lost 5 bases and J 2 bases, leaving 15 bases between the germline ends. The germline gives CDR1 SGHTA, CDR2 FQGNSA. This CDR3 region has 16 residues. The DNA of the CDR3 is TGTGCCAGCAGCCTCCCTCGCGGGGTAAACACCGGGGAGCTGTTTTTT. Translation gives CASSLPRGVNTGELFF.

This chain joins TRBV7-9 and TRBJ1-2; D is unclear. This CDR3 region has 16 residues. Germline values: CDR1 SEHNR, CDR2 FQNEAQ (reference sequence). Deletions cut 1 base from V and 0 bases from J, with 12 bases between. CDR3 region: CASSLVAGPANYGYTF. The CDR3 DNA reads TGTGCCAGCAGCTTAGTAGCCGGGCCAGCTAACTATGGCTACACCTTC.

CDR3 in amino acids: CSASRQDSPLHF. Here the CDR3 DNA reads TGCAGTGCTAGTAGACAGGATTCACCCCTCCACTTT. The genes are TRBV20-1 and TRBJ1-6; D might be TRBD1 (6 bases). CDR1 is DFQATT, CDR2 SNEGSKA, per germline (reference sequence). The CDR3 covers 12 residues. Deletions cut 3 bases from V and 8 bases from J, with 8 bases between.

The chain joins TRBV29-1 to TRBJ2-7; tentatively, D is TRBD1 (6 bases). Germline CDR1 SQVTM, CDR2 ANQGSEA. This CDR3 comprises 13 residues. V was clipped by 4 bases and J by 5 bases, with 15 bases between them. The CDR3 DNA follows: TGCAGCGTTGCCAGGGGAAGCGTCGACGAGCAGTACTTC. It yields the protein CSVARGSVDEQYF.

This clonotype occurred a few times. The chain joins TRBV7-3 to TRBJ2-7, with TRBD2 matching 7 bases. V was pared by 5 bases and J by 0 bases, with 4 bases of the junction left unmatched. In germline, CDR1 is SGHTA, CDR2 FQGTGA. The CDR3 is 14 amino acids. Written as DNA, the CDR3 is TGTGCCAGCAGCACCTCTAGCGGCTCCTACGAGCAGTACTTC. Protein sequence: CASSTSSGSYEQYF.

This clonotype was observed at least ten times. The CDR3: CASSRTGEETQYF. The CDR3, as DNA: TGTGCCAGCAGCCGGACAGGGGAAGAGACCCAGTACTTC. The rearrangement links TRBV5-6 to TRBJ2-5; 9 bases are shared with TRBD1. Germline V gene sequence: CDR1 SGHDT, CDR2 YYEEEE. V gave up 4 bases and J gave up 3 bases; unmatched junction bases: 1. This CDR3 spans 13 amino acids. Using reference TRBV5-6 and TRBJ2-5 for the parts outside the CDR3, the full variable domain is DAGVTQSPTHLIKTRGQQVTLRCSPKSGHDTVSWYQQALGQGPQFIFQYYEEEERQRGNFPDRFSGHQFPNYSSELNVNALLLGDSALYLCASSRTGEETQYFGPGTRLLVL.